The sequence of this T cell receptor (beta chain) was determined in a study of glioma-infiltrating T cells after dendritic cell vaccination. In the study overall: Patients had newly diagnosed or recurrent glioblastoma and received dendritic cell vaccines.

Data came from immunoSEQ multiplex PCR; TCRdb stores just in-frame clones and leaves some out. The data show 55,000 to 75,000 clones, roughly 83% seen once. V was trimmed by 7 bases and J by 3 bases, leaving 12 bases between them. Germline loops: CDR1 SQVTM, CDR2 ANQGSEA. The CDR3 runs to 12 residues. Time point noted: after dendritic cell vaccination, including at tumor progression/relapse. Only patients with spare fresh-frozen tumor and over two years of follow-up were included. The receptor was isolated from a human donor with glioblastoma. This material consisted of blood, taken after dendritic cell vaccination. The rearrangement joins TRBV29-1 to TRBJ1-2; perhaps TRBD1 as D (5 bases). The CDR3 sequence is CSAEIGDYGYTF. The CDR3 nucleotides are TGCAGCGCCGAAATAGGGGACTATGGCTACACCTTC. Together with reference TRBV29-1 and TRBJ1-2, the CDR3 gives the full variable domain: SAVISQKPSRDICQRGTSLTIQCQVDSQVTMMFWYRQQPGQSLTLIATANQGSEATYESGFVIDKFPISRPNLTFSTLTVSNMSPEDSSIYLCSAEIGDYGYTFGSGTRLTVV.